A selection of T cell receptor beta chains follows, all from one sample in a study of CD8+CD57+ T cells in acquired aplastic anemia. TCRdb passed the reads through MiXCR, listing each CDR3 protein once. The top ten clones hold approximately 1.2% of a sample with about 210,000 distinct CDR3 sequences, 34% of them seen once. Material for sequencing was sorted CD4+, CD8+, or CD8+CD57+ T cells (not recorded which) from PBMCs. The source of these receptors is a human donor in good health, serving as a control. Each CDR3 is given without its conserved first and last residue. Each record gives: V gene, CDR3 protein.

>TRBV5-1
ASSLVAGQGEGGYT
>TRBV9
ASRGQGNNSPLH
>TRBV6-1
ASRRLAGGPNNEQF
>TRBV2
ASSRDYGADTQY
>TRBV18
ASSPGVPSGANVLT
>TRBV10-3
AISEGLAGTTDTQY
>TRBV19
ASSQGNSPDTQY
>TRBV7-2
ASSTKPGLAGPEQF
>TRBV15
ATSRRYYEQY
>TRBV11-2
ASSLWTDTLGNTIY
>TRBV10-1
ATSGREETQYEQY
>TRBV2
ASSEAKGWGEPQH
>TRBV10-3
AISDLPGTSGGANEQF
>TRBV7-8
ASSLNEGETQY
>TRBV25-1
ASGQAVSPYTDTQY
>TRBV5-6
ASASLLGGSYNEQF
>TRBV4-1
ASSQARTGDLETQY
>TRBV15
ATSTRGESYGYT
>TRBV19
ASSIRPGGINEQF
>TRBV7-3
ASSGVSSYEQY
>TRBV20-1
SARDDRGSSYEQY
>TRBV5-1
ASSSRGLSSYGQY